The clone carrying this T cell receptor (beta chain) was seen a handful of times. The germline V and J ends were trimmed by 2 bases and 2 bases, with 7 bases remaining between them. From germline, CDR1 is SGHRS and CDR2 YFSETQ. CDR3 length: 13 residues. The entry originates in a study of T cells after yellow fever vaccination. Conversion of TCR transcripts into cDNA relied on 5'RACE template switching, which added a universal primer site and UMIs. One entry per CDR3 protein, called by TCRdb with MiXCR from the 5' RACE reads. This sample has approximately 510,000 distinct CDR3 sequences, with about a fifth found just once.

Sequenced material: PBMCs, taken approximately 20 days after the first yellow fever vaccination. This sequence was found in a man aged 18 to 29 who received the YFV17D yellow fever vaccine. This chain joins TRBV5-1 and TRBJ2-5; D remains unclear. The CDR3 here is CASSFRRQETQYF. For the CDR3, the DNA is TGCGCCAGCAGCTTCCGGCGGCAAGAGACCCAGTACTTC.